The clone carrying this TCR beta chain came up many times. Antigen: not known. It was with 60 Vbeta and 13 Jbeta primers that the PCR ran. The table came from immunoSEQ multiplex PCR; TCRdb's copy has only in-frame clones and leaves some out. The sample contains about 89,000 clones, less than 10% of which appear only once. The CDR3 is 13 residues long. The V gene's germline CDR1 is SGHDT and CDR2 YYEEEE. Trimming took off 1 base at V and 5 bases at J, with 6 bases between the two ends. These data are taken from a study of cytomegalovirus exposure and HLA in healthy donors. Study in general: The Caucasian-associated ancestry cluster contained 65% to 85% of the 398 genotyped donors.

General observations from the study: Information on immune exposure was restricted to one variable (CMV serostatus). The study carried out a later analysis of TCR beta sequences. It associated 15,000 to 20,000 of them with specific HLA alleles at a false discovery rate of 0.05. A later look showed TCR association rates differing by HLA locus, highest for DRB1 and lowest for HLA-C.

The receptor comes from a man in his forties or fifties in good health and CMV-seropositive. The sample taken for sequencing was PBMCs. J is TRBJ2-2 and V is TRBV5-6; no clear D gene. CDR3 in amino acids: CASSLPRTGELFF. DNA for the CDR3: TGTGCCAGCAGCTTGCCCCGGACCGGGGAGCTGTTTTTT.